Listed below are T cell receptor beta chains from one sample, sequenced in a study of T cells in Graves' hyperthyroidism and ophthalmopathy. TCRdb re-derived calls from the multiplex PCR reads in MiXCR, one entry per CDR3 protein. The sample lists about 420,000 distinct CDR3 sequences; roughly 13% were seen once. Sequencing input: blood. These receptor sequences come from a woman younger than 30 with Graves' hyperthyroidism. Each CDR3 is given with its conserved first and last residue. The order of the fields is clone size, D gene, J gene, V gene, CDR3 protein, CDR3 DNA. A D gene is named only where the DNA matches it firmly. Some rows mark clone size as missing; the rest say once, few, many or name a class of expanded clone.

clone size: -; D gene: -; J gene: TRBJ1-1; V gene: TRBV7-9; CDR3 protein: CASSLGGIGNTEAFF; CDR3 DNA: TGTGCCAGCAGCTTAGGAGGGATTGGAAACACTGAAGCTTTCTTT
clone size: many; D gene: TRBD1; J gene: TRBJ2-5; V gene: TRBV2; CDR3 protein: CASSGTGGGETQYF; CDR3 DNA: TGTGCCAGCAGCGGAACAGGGGGCGGAGAGACCCAGTACTTC
clone size: many; D gene: -; J gene: TRBJ2-5; V gene: TRBV20-1; CDR3 protein: CSASKVGVETQYF; CDR3 DNA: TGCAGTGCTTCTAAAGTGGGGGTAGAGACCCAGTACTTC
clone size: -; D gene: -; J gene: TRBJ2-1; V gene: TRBV6-1; CDR3 protein: CASSELLVYNEQLF; CDR3 DNA: TGTGCCAGCAGTGAATTATTAGTATACAATGAGCAGCTCTTC
clone size: many; D gene: -; J gene: TRBJ1-1; V gene: TRBV7-8; CDR3 protein: CASSLDTGTEAFF; CDR3 DNA: TGTGCCAGCAGCTTAGACACGGGGACTGAAGCTTTCTTT
clone size: few; D gene: -; J gene: TRBJ1-1; V gene: TRBV20-1; CDR3 protein: CSARDYRAGSDPEAFF; CDR3 DNA: TGCAGTGCTAGAGATTATCGGGCGGGAAGCGACCCTGAAGCTTTCTTT
clone size: few; D gene: -; J gene: TRBJ2-7; V gene: TRBV7-2; CDR3 protein: CASSLRPGGSYEQYF; CDR3 DNA: TGTGCCAGCAGCTTACGTCCGGGCGGGTCCTACGAGCAGTACTTC
clone size: many; D gene: -; J gene: TRBJ1-2; V gene: TRBV7-2; CDR3 protein: CASSSSGGGGYTF; CDR3 DNA: TGTGCCAGCAGCTCCTCCGGGGGCGGGGGCTACACCTTC
clone size: many; D gene: TRBD1; J gene: TRBJ2-3; V gene: TRBV3-1; CDR3 protein: CASSQQGGADTQYF; CDR3 DNA: TGTGCCAGCAGCCAACAAGGGGGCGCAGATACGCAGTATTTT
clone size: many; D gene: TRBD1; J gene: TRBJ2-5; V gene: TRBV29-1; CDR3 protein: CSVAPGQGAETQYF; CDR3 DNA: TGCAGCGTGGCCCCGGGACAGGGGGCAGAGACCCAGTACTTC
clone size: -; D gene: TRBD2; J gene: TRBJ2-3; V gene: TRBV3-1; CDR3 protein: CASSQDLLARAGSTDTQYF; CDR3 DNA: TGTGCCAGCAGCCAAGATTTACTAGCGCGAGCAGGAAGCACAGATACGCAGTATTTT
clone size: -; D gene: TRBD1; J gene: TRBJ2-3; V gene: TRBV5-1; CDR3 protein: CASSLPGQGATNTQYF; CDR3 DNA: TGCGCCAGCAGCCTACCGGGACAGGGGGCCACCAATACGCAGTATTTT
clone size: -; D gene: TRBD2; J gene: TRBJ2-2; V gene: TRBV12-3/TRBV12-4; CDR3 protein: CASHGGGKTGELFF; CDR3 DNA: TGTGCCAGCCATGGGGGGGGGAAAACCGGGGAGCTGTTTTTT
clone size: many; D gene: -; J gene: TRBJ2-7; V gene: TRBV20-1; CDR3 protein: CSARGRLSGDEQYF; CDR3 DNA: TGCAGTGCTAGAGGGAGACTCTCAGGAGACGAGCAGTACTTC
clone size: many; D gene: -; J gene: TRBJ1-2; V gene: TRBV30; CDR3 protein: CAWSVTRSYGYTF; CDR3 DNA: TGTGCCTGGAGTGTAACCAGGTCCTATGGCTACACCTTC
clone size: many; D gene: TRBD2; J gene: TRBJ2-7; V gene: TRBV28; CDR3 protein: CASSLRTSGRALDEQYF; CDR3 DNA: TGTGCCAGCAGTTTAAGGACTAGCGGGAGGGCCCTCGACGAGCAGTACTTC
clone size: few; D gene: -; J gene: TRBJ2-2; V gene: TRBV20-1; CDR3 protein: CSAEGPINGELFF; CDR3 DNA: TGCAGTGCGGAGGGACCGATCAACGGGGAGCTGTTTTTT
clone size: -; D gene: TRBD1; J gene: TRBJ2-1; V gene: TRBV9; CDR3 protein: CASSVGTGNNEQFF; CDR3 DNA: TGTGCCAGCAGCGTCGGGACAGGCAACAATGAGCAGTTCTTC
clone size: -; D gene: TRBD1; J gene: TRBJ1-2; V gene: TRBV18; CDR3 protein: CASSPWTGKDYGYTF; CDR3 DNA: TGTGCCAGCTCACCTTGGACAGGGAAAGACTATGGCTACACCTTC
clone size: -; D gene: -; J gene: TRBJ1-3; V gene: TRBV28; CDR3 protein: CASSLLASPGNTIYF; CDR3 DNA: TGTGCCAGCAGTTTACTGGCGTCTCCTGGAAACACCATATATTTT
clone size: -; D gene: TRBD1; J gene: TRBJ1-1; V gene: TRBV19; CDR3 protein: CASSAKRDRTIEAFF; CDR3 DNA: TGTGCCAGTAGTGCCAAAAGGGACAGAACTATTGAAGCTTTCTTT
clone size: many; D gene: TRBD2; J gene: TRBJ2-1; V gene: TRBV9; CDR3 protein: CASSVASLLAGGGNEQFF; CDR3 DNA: TGTGCCAGCAGCGTAGCTTCATTACTAGCGGGAGGTGGGAATGAGCAGTTCTTC
clone size: many; D gene: -; J gene: TRBJ2-1; V gene: TRBV6-5; CDR3 protein: CASSYSETRYNEQFF; CDR3 DNA: TGTGCCAGCAGTTACTCAGAGACGCGATACAATGAGCAGTTCTTC
clone size: -; D gene: -; J gene: TRBJ1-3; V gene: TRBV30; CDR3 protein: CAWNTADSGNTIYF; CDR3 DNA: TGTGCCTGGAATACGGCGGACTCTGGAAACACCATATATTTT
clone size: many; D gene: -; J gene: TRBJ2-7; V gene: TRBV30; CDR3 protein: CAWSVRYEQYF; CDR3 DNA: TGTGCCTGGAGTGTCCGATACGAGCAGTACTTC
clone size: -; D gene: -; J gene: TRBJ2-1; V gene: TRBV5-5; CDR3 protein: CASSSTPPAVLAYNEQFF; CDR3 DNA: TGTGCCAGCAGCTCTACACCCCCGGCGGTCTTAGCCTACAATGAGCAGTTCTTC
clone size: few; D gene: TRBD1; J gene: TRBJ2-6; V gene: TRBV6-6; CDR3 protein: CASSYDRTGTSGANVLTF; CDR3 DNA: TGTGCCAGCAGTTACGATCGGACAGGAACCTCTGGGGCCAACGTCCTGACTTTC
clone size: -; D gene: TRBD1; J gene: TRBJ1-6; V gene: TRBV4-3; CDR3 protein: CASSQGTENSPLHF; CDR3 DNA: TGCGCCAGCAGCCAGGGGACAGAGAATTCACCCCTCCACTTT
clone size: -; D gene: TRBD1; J gene: TRBJ1-2; V gene: TRBV6-1; CDR3 protein: CASTAARTGGRGYTF; CDR3 DNA: TGTGCCAGCACCGCGGCCCGGACAGGGGGCAGGGGCTACACCTTC
clone size: -; D gene: TRBD1; J gene: TRBJ1-3; V gene: TRBV5-6; CDR3 protein: CASSFGGTGSGNTIYF; CDR3 DNA: TGTGCCAGCAGCTTTGGTGGGACAGGCTCTGGAAACACCATATATTTT
clone size: -; D gene: TRBD2; J gene: TRBJ2-7; V gene: TRBV6-1; CDR3 protein: CASRPGLAGSREQYF; CDR3 DNA: TGTGCCAGCAGGCCGGGACTAGCGGGTTCCCGCGAGCAGTACTTC
clone size: many; D gene: TRBD2; J gene: TRBJ2-7; V gene: TRBV7-2; CDR3 protein: CASSFTSGIYEQYF; CDR3 DNA: TGTGCCAGCAGCTTCACTAGCGGGATCTACGAGCAGTACTTC
clone size: once; D gene: TRBD2; J gene: TRBJ2-5; V gene: TRBV28; CDR3 protein: CASSLVGRGETQYF; CDR3 DNA: TGTGCCAGCAGTTTGGTTGGGAGGGGAGAGACCCAGTACTTC
clone size: many; D gene: -; J gene: TRBJ1-2; V gene: TRBV12-3/TRBV12-4; CDR3 protein: CASRSAGSAYGYTF; CDR3 DNA: TGTGCCAGCAGATCGGCCGGGAGCGCTTATGGCTACACCTTC
clone size: -; D gene: -; J gene: TRBJ2-7; V gene: TRBV12-5; CDR3 protein: CASGFSEGHEQYF; CDR3 DNA: TGTGCTAGTGGTTTTTCCGAGGGTCATGAGCAGTACTTC
clone size: many; D gene: TRBD2; J gene: TRBJ2-1; V gene: TRBV7-9; CDR3 protein: CASSRTSGIDGQFF; CDR3 DNA: TGTGCCAGCAGTAGGACTAGCGGGATCGATGGGCAGTTCTTC
clone size: many; D gene: TRBD2; J gene: TRBJ2-1; V gene: TRBV11-1; CDR3 protein: CASSRLAEGYNEQFF; CDR3 DNA: TGTGCCAGCAGCCGACTAGCGGAGGGTTACAATGAGCAGTTCTTC
clone size: few; D gene: TRBD1; J gene: TRBJ1-1; V gene: TRBV11-2; CDR3 protein: CASSPDRGLSGTEAFF; CDR3 DNA: TGTGCCAGCAGCCCAGACAGGGGGTTGTCGGGCACTGAAGCTTTCTTT
clone size: -; D gene: -; J gene: TRBJ1-6; V gene: TRBV4-1; CDR3 protein: CASSQDSRPGADFNSPLHF; CDR3 DNA: TGCGCCAGCAGCCAAGATTCTAGGCCAGGGGCGGATTTTAATTCACCCCTCCACTTT
clone size: few; D gene: TRBD2; J gene: TRBJ2-1; V gene: TRBV9; CDR3 protein: CASSEVAGVSSEQFF; CDR3 DNA: TGTGCCAGCAGCGAGGTAGCGGGAGTGTCATCTGAGCAGTTCTTC
clone size: many; D gene: -; J gene: TRBJ2-1; V gene: TRBV4-3; CDR3 protein: CASSQDLGGMQFF; CDR3 DNA: TGCGCCAGCAGCCAAGATCTGGGCGGGATGCAGTTCTTC
clone size: many; D gene: TRBD2; J gene: TRBJ2-1; V gene: TRBV7-9; CDR3 protein: CASSPSGRGYNEQFF; CDR3 DNA: TGTGCCAGTAGTCCAAGCGGGAGGGGCTACAATGAGCAGTTCTTC
clone size: -; D gene: -; J gene: TRBJ2-7; V gene: TRBV10-3; CDR3 protein: CAITPNDRYEQYF; CDR3 DNA: TGTGCCATCACTCCAAACGATCGCTACGAGCAGTACTTC
clone size: few; D gene: TRBD2; J gene: TRBJ2-2; V gene: TRBV9; CDR3 protein: CASSVEISGAGELFF; CDR3 DNA: TGTGCCAGCAGCGTAGAGATTAGCGGGGCCGGGGAGCTGTTTTTT
clone size: -; D gene: -; J gene: TRBJ1-5; V gene: TRBV19; CDR3 protein: CASSKRNGDQPQHF; CDR3 DNA: TGTGCCAGTAGTAAACGTAACGGCGATCAGCCCCAGCATTTT
clone size: -; D gene: TRBD1; J gene: TRBJ1-4; V gene: TRBV2; CDR3 protein: CASSETQGVHEELFF; CDR3 DNA: TGTGCCAGCAGTGAAACGCAGGGGGTTCATGAAGAACTGTTTTTT
clone size: many; D gene: TRBD2; J gene: TRBJ2-1; V gene: TRBV12-3/TRBV12-4; CDR3 protein: CASSWGGLAYNEQFF; CDR3 DNA: TGTGCCAGCAGTTGGGGCGGACTAGCGTACAATGAGCAGTTCTTC
clone size: many; D gene: TRBD1; J gene: TRBJ1-1; V gene: TRBV28; CDR3 protein: CASSPPQGTSNTEAFF; CDR3 DNA: TGTGCCAGCAGTCCCCCACAGGGGACTTCGAACACTGAAGCTTTCTTT
clone size: -; D gene: -; J gene: TRBJ2-1; V gene: TRBV4-3; CDR3 protein: CASSQNREFDEQFF; CDR3 DNA: TGCGCCAGCAGCCAAAATAGAGAGTTCGACGAGCAGTTCTTC
clone size: many; D gene: TRBD2; J gene: TRBJ2-7; V gene: TRBV10-3; CDR3 protein: CAISESVAGVDEQYF; CDR3 DNA: TGTGCCATCAGTGAGTCGGTAGCGGGAGTAGATGAGCAGTACTTC
clone size: many; D gene: -; J gene: TRBJ2-5; V gene: TRBV6-1; CDR3 protein: CASSEPPGGGQETQYF; CDR3 DNA: TGTGCCAGCAGTGAACCCCCGGGTGGAGGACAAGAGACCCAGTACTTC
clone size: many; D gene: TRBD2; J gene: TRBJ2-7; V gene: TRBV6-1; CDR3 protein: CASSDFVTSGFEQYF; CDR3 DNA: TGTGCCAGCAGTGATTTCGTAACTAGCGGGTTCGAGCAGTACTTC
clone size: many; D gene: TRBD1; J gene: TRBJ2-7; V gene: TRBV27; CDR3 protein: CASSLLPRDRPGEQYF; CDR3 DNA: TGTGCCAGCAGTCTCCTCCCCCGGGACAGGCCGGGCGAGCAGTACTTC
clone size: many; D gene: TRBD2; J gene: TRBJ2-7; V gene: TRBV5-1; CDR3 protein: CASKLAGYEQYF; CDR3 DNA: TGCGCCAGCAAGCTAGCGGGATACGAGCAGTACTTC